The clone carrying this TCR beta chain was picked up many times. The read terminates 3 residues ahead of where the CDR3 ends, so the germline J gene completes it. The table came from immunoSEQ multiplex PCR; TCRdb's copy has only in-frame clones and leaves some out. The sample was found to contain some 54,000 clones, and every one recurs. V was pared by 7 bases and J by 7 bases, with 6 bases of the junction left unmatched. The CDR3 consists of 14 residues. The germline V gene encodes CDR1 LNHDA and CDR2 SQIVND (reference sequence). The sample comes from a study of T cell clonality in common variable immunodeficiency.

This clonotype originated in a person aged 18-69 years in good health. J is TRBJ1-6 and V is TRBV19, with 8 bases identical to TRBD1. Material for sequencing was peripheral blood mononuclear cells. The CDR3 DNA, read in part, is TGTGCCAGTATTGCGGACAGGGCAAATTCACCC. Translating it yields CASIADRANSP. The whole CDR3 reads CASIADRANSPLHF.